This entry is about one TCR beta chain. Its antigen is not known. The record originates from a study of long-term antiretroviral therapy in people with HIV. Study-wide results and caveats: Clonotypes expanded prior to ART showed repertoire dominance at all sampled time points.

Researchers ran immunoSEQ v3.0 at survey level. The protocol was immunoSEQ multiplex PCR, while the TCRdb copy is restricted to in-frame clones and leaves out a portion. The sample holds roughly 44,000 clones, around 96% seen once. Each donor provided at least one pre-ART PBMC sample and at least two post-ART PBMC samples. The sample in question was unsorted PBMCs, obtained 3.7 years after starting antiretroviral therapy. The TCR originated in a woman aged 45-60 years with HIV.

The chain's CDR3 is CASSEARGSSRGYEQYF. CDR3 bases: TGTGCCAGCAGTGAAGCGCGCGGAAGCAGCAGGGGCTACGAGCAGTACTTC. V is TRBV2 and J is TRBJ2-7; TRBD1 is a possible D gene (6 bases). Trimming took off 0 bases at V and 3 bases at J, with 18 bases between the two ends. The CDR3 runs 17 residues. CDR1 and CDR2 from the germline V gene are SNHLY and FYNNEI.